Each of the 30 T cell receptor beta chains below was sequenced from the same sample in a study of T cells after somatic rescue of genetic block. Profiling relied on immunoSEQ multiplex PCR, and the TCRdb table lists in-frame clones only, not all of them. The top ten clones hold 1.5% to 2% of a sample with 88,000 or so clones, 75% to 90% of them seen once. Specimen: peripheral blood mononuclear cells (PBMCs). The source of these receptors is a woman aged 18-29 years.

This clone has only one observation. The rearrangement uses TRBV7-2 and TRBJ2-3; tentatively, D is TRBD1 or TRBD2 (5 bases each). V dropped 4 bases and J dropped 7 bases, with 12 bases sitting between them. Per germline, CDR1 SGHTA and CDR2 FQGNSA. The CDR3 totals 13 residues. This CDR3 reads CASSSSWGNTQYF. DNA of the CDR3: TGTGCCAGCAGCTCCAGCTGGGGGAATACGCAGTATTTT. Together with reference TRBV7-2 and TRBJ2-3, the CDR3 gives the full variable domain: GAGVSQSPSNKVTEKGKDVELRCDPISGHTALYWYRQSLGQGLEFLIYFQGNSAPDKSGLPSDRFSAERTGGSVSTLTIQRTQQEDSAVYLCASSSSWGNTQYFGPGTRLTVL.

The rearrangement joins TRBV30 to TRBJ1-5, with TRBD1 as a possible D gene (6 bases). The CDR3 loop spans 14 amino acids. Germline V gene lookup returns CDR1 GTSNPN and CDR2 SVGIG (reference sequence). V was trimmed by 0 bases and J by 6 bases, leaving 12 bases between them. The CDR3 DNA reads TGTGCCTGGAGTGTAACAACCAGGGGTCAGCCCCAGCATTTT. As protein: CAWSVTTRGQPQHF.

The CDR3 spells CASSLAGGGVHEQYF. In nucleotides, the CDR3 is TGTGCCAGCAGCTTAGCTGGGGGTGGGGTTCACGAGCAGTACTTC. The rearrangement uses TRBV11-3 and TRBJ2-7; D tentatively reads TRBD1 or TRBD2 (5 bases each). The CDR3 consists of 15 residues. The germline V gene encodes CDR1 SGHNT and CDR2 YENEEA. V lost 1 base and J 5 bases, leaving 15 bases between the germline ends.

The CDR3 bases are TGTGCCATCAGTGAGTCATGGGCGCGTAATCAGCCCCAGCATTTT. Protein sequence: CAISESWARNQPQHF. The V and J genes are TRBV10-3 and TRBJ1-5; D remains unclear. Looked up from germline, CDR1 is ENHRY and CDR2 is SYGVKD. V was clipped by 0 bases and J by 4 bases, with 10 bases between them. CDR3 length equals 15 residues.

The CDR3 DNA sequence: TGTGCCAGCAGTGCCGGGACCCTTAGAGGCACCGGGGAGCTGTTTTTT. Translation gives CASSAGTLRGTGELFF. This rearrangement joins TRBV25-1 to TRBJ2-2, with D perhaps given as TRBD1 or TRBD2 (5 bases each). The CDR3 spans 16 residues. CDR1 and CDR2 (germline): MGHDK, SYGVNS. The germline V and J ends were trimmed by 4 bases and 4 bases, with 16 bases remaining between them.

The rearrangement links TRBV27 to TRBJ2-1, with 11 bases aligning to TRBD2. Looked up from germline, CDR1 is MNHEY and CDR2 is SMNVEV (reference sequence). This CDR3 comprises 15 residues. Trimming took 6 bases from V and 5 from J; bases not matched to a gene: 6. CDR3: CASSPGTSGHNEQFF. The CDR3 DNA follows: TGTGCCAGCAGCCCCGGGACTAGCGGCCACAATGAGCAGTTCTTC.

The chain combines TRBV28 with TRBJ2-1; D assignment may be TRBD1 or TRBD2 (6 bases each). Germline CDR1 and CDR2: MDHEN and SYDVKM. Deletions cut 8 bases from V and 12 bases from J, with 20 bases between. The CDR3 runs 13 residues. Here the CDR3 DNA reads TGTGCCAGCGAGAGGGGGGAGCCTGGACCGCAGTTCTTC. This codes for CASERGEPGPQFF. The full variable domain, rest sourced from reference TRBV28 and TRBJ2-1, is DVKVTQSSRYLVKRTGEKVFLECVQDMDHENMFWYRQDPGLGLRLIYFSYDVKMKEKGDIPEGYSVSREKKERFSLILESASTNQTSMYLCASERGEPGPQFFGPGTRLTVL.

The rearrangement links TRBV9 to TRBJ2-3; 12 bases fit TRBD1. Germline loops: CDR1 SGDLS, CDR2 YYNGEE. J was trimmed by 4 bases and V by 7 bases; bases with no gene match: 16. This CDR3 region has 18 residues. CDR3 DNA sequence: TGTGCCAGCGCCCTACGGGGAAGTGGGACAGGGGGCTCAGATACGCAGTATTTT. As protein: CASALRGSGTGGSDTQYF.

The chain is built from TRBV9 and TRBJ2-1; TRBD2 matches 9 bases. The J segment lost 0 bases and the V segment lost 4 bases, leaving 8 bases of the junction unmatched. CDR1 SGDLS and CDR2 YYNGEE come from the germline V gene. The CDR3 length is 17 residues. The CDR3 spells CASSPGGGRASYNEQFF. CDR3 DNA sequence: TGTGCCAGCAGCCCGGGAGGCGGGAGGGCCTCCTACAATGAGCAGTTCTTC.

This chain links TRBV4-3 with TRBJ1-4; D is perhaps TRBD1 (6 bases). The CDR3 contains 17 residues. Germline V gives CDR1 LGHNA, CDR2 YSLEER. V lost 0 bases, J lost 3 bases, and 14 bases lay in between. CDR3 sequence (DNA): TGCGCCAGCAGCCAAGATAGGAACAGGGACTCTAATGAAAAACTGTTTTTT. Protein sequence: CASSQDRNRDSNEKLFF.

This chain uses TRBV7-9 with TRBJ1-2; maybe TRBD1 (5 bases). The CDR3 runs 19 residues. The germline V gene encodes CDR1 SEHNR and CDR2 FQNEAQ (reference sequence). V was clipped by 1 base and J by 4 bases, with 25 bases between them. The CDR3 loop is CASSLDLPVSGDRSYGYTF. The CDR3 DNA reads TGTGCCAGCAGCTTAGATTTGCCTGTCTCGGGTGACAGAAGCTATGGCTACACCTTC.

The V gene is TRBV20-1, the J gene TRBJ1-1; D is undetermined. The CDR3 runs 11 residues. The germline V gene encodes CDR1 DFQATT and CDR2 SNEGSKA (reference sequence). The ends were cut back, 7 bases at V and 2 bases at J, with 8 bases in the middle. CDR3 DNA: TGCAGTGTCCCAGAAAACACTGAAGCTTTCTTT. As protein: CSVPENTEAFF.

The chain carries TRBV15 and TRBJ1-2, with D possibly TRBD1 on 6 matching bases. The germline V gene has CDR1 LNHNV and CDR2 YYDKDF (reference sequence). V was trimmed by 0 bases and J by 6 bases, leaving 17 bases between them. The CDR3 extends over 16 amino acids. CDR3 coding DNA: TGTGCCACCAGCAGAGAGAAGGGGGTCGCATCGGATGGCTACACCTTC. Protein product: CATSREKGVASDGYTF.

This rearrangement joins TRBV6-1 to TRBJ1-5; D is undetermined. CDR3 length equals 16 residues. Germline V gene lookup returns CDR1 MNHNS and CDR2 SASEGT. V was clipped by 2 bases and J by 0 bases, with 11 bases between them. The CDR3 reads CASSERAISSNQPQHF. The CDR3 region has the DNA TGTGCCAGCAGTGAAAGGGCCATCAGTAGCAATCAGCCCCAGCATTTT.

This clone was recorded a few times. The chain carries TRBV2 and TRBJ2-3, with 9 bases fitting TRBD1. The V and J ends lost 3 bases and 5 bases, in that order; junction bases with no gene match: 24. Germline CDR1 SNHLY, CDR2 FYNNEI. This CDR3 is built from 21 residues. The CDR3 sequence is CASSDEGHRGLGSLAVDTQYF. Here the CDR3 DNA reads TGTGCCAGCAGTGACGAGGGGCACAGGGGGCTGGGTAGCCTAGCGGTAGATACGCAGTATTTT.

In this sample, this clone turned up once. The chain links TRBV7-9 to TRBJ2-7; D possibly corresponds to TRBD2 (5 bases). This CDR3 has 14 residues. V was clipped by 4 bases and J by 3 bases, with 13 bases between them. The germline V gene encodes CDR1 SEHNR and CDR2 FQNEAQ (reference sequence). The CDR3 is CASSWETGSYEQYF. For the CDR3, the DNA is TGTGCCAGCAGCTGGGAAACGGGAAGCTACGAGCAGTACTTC. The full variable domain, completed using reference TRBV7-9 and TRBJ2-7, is DTGVSQNPRHKITKRGQNVTFRCDPISEHNRLYWYRQTLGQGPEFLTYFQNEAQLEKSRLLSDRFSAERPKGSFSTLEIQRTEQGDSAMYLCASSWETGSYEQYFGPGTRLTVT.

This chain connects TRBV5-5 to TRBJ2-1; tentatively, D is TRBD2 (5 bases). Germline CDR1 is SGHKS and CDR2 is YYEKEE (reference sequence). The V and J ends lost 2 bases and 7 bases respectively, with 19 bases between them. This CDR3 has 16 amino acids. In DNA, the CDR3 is TGTGCCAGCAGCTTTTCCCCCGGTGGACTTCCAAATGAGCAGTTCTTC. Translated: CASSFSPGGLPNEQFF.

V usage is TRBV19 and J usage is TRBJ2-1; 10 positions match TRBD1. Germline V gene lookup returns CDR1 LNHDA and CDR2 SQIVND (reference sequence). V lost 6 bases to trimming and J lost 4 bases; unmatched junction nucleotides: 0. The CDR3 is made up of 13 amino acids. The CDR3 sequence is CASRDRGYNEQFF. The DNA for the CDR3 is TGTGCCAGTAGGGACAGGGGGTACAATGAGCAGTTCTTC.

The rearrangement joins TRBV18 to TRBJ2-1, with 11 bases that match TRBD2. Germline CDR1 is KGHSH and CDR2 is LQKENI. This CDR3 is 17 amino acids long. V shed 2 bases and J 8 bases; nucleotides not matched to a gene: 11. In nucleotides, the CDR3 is TGTGCCAGCTCACCATCCACAACTAGCGGGAGTTCAGATGAGCAGTTCTTC. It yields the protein CASSPSTTSGSSDEQFF. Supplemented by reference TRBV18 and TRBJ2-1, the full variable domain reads NAGVMQNPRHLVRRRGQEARLRCSPMKGHSHVYWYRQLPEEGLKFMVYLQKENIIDESGMPKERFSAEFPKEGPSILRIQQVVRGDSAAYFCASSPSTTSGSSDEQFFGPGTRLTVL.

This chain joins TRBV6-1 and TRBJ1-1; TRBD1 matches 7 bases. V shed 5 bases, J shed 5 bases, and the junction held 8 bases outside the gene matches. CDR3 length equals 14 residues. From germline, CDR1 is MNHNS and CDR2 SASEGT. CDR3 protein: CASSPRQGPTEAFF. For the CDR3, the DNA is TGTGCCAGCAGTCCCCGACAGGGACCAACTGAAGCTTTCTTT.

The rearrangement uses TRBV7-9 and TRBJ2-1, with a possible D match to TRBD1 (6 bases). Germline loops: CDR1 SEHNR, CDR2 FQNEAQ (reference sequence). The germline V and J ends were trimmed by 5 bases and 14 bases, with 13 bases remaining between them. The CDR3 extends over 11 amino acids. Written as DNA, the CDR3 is TGTGCCAGCAGCATGACAGGTTGGGAGTTCTTC. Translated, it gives CASSMTGWEFF.

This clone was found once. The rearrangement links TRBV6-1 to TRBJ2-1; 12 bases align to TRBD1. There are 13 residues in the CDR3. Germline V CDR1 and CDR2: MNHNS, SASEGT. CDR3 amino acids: CASWDRGLNEQFF. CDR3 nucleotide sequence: TGTGCAAGCTGGGACAGGGGGCTTAATGAGCAGTTCTTC.

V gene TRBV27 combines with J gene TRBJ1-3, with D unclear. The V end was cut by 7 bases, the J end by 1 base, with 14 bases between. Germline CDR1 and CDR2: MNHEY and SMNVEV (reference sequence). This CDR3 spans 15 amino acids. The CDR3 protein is CASKLSTASGNTIYF. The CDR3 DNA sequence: TGTGCCAGCAAGCTTTCCACGGCTTCTGGAAACACCATATATTTT.

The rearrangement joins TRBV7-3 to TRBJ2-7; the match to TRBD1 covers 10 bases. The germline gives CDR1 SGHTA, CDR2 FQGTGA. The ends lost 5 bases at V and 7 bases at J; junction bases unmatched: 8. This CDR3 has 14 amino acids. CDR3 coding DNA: TGTGCCAGCAGCAGGGGACAGGGGTTGGGGGAGCAGTACTTC. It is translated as CASSRGQGLGEQYF.

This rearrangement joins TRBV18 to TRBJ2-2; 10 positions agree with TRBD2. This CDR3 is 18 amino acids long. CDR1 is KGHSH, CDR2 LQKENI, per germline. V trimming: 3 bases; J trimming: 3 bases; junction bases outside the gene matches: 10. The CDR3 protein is CASSPIGGTSADTGELFF. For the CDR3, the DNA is TGTGCCAGCTCACCTATCGGTGGGACTAGCGCAGACACCGGGGAGCTGTTTTTT.

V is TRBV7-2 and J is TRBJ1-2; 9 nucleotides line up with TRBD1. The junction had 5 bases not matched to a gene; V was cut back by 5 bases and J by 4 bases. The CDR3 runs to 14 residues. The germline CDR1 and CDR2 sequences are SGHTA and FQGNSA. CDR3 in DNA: TGTGCCAGCAGCCCGACAGGGGGAGTCTATGGCTACACCTTC. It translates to CASSPTGGVYGYTF.

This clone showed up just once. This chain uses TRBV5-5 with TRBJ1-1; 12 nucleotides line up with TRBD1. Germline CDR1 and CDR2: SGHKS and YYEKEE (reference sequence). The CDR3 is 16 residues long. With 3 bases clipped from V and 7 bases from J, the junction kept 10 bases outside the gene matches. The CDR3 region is CASSWGTGGAGNEAFF. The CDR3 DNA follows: TGTGCCAGCAGCTGGGGGACAGGGGGCGCGGGTAATGAAGCTTTCTTT.

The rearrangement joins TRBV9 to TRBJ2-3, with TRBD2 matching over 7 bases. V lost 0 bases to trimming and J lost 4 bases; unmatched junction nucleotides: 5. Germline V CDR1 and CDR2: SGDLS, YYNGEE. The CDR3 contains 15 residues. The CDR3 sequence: CASSVGGSPPDTQYF. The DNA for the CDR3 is TGTGCCAGCAGCGTAGGCGGGAGTCCCCCAGATACGCAGTATTTT.

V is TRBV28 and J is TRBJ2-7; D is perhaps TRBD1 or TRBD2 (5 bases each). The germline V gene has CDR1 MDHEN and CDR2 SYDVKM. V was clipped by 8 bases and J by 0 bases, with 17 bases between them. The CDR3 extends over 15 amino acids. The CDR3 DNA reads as TGTGCCAGCCTTAGACCGGGGCCTAGCTCCTACGAGCAGTACTTC. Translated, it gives CASLRPGPSSYEQYF.

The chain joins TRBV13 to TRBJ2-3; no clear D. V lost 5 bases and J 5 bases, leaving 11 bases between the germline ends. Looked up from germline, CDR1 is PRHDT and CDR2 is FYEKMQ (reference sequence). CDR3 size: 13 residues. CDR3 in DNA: TGTGCCAGCAGCCCCCCTCTGGTAGATACGCAGTATTTT. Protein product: CASSPPLVDTQYF. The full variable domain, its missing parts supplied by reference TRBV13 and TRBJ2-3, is AAGVIQSPRHLIKEKRETATLKCYPIPRHDTVYWYQQGPGQDPQFLISFYEKMQSDKGSIPDRFSAQQFSDYHSELNMSSLELGDSALYFCASSPPLVDTQYFGPGTRLTVL.